This TCR beta chain was recovered during a study of identical twins. A word on this clonotype: Its cognate antigen is unknown.

Notes on the study in general: Conclusions were drawn cross-sectionally by statistical analysis, without following the same donors. Weaker excess sharing between twins was seen in beta out-of-frame sequences.

Trimming shortened V by 4 bases and J by 11 bases, and 11 bases separated the two germline ends. Germline V gene lookup returns CDR1 WSHSY and CDR2 SAAADI. This CDR3 is 11 amino acids long. Each cDNA held unique molecular identifiers, and template switching gave it a universal primer site. TCRdb re-called the 5' RACE reads with MiXCR, one entry per CDR3 protein. The table shows under 300,000 distinct CDR3 sequences, with about 14% occurring only once. This clonotype was sampled from a woman aged 18-29 years in good health. The chain joins TRBV10-2 to TRBJ1-1; no definite D call. The sample comprised memory (CD45RO+) T cells sorted from blood. DNA for the CDR3: TGCGCCAGCAGTGGTCGCGGAGGGGCTTTCTTT. Translated: CASSGRGGAFF.